This T cell receptor beta chain appears in the sequencing data of a study of patients and donors after allogeneic stem cell transplantation. Germline V gene data show CDR1 as SGHAT and CDR2 as FQNNGV. V was clipped by 3 bases and J by 4 bases; unmatched bases: 0. This CDR3 region has 14 residues. One entry per CDR3 protein, called by TCRdb with MiXCR from the RT-PCR reads. This sample has more than 20,000 distinct CDR3 sequences, with about 45% found just once. This clonotype occurred once. This receptor was taken from a human donor who was either an allogeneic HSCT recipient or a stem cell or donor lymphocyte infusion donor (not recorded which). It is not recorded whose cells these are; they may come from a transplant donor. The chain combines TRBV11-2 with TRBJ2-2; the match to TRBD1 covers 9 bases. Material for sequencing was blood, either unsorted or a sorted T cell fraction (not recorded which). This CDR3 is CASSLTGGTGELFF. CDR3 bases: TGTGCCAGCAGCTTGACAGGGGGCACCGGGGAGCTGTTTTTT.